One sample yielded the 25 T cell receptor beta chains listed below, sequenced in a study of blood T cell repertoires in COVID-19. Produced via immunoSEQ multiplex PCR; TCRdb's table is partial and in-frame only. Of tens of thousands of clones listed, about 81% are singletons. Source material: peripheral blood. These receptors all come from a woman aged 55-70 years with acute or convalescent COVID-19.

This rearrangement joins TRBV5-6 to TRBJ1-2; D is ambiguous. The CDR3 runs to 14 residues. Germline V CDR1 and CDR2: SGHDT, YYEEEE. The V end lost 4 bases, the J end lost 4 bases, and 14 bases lay between the germline ends. CDR3 sequence: CASSVSRVSYGYTF. The CDR3 region has the DNA TGTGCCAGCAGCGTATCCCGGGTCTCCTATGGCTACACCTTC.

This chain connects TRBV9 to TRBJ1-1; D gene uncertain. The CDR3 spans 15 residues. Per the germline V gene, CDR1 is SGDLS and CDR2 is YYNGEE. Trimming took off 3 bases at V and 1 base at J, with 13 bases between the two ends. Here the CDR3 reads CASSATTSRNTEAFF. DNA of the CDR3: TGTGCCAGCAGCGCCACGACTTCTAGGAACACTGAAGCTTTCTTT.

The chain is built from TRBV7-8 and TRBJ1-5, with D unclear. The V gene lost 5 bases and the J gene lost 6 bases, with 14 bases spanning the gap. This CDR3 comprises 14 residues. Germline values: CDR1 SGHVS, CDR2 FQNEAQ. The CDR3 sequence: CASSRRQGSQPQHF. DNA of the CDR3: TGTGCCAGCAGCCGGCGGCAAGGGAGTCAGCCCCAGCATTTT. Together with reference TRBV7-8 and TRBJ1-5, the CDR3 gives the full variable domain: GAGVSQSPRYKVAKRGQDVALRCDPISGHVSLFWYQQALGQGPEFLTYFQNEAQLDKSGLPSDRFFAERPEGSVSTLKIQRTQQEDSAVYLCASSRRQGSQPQHFGDGTRLSIL.

This rearrangement joins TRBV29-1 to TRBJ1-1, with D unclear. Germline V gene lookup returns CDR1 SQVTM and CDR2 ANQGSEA. This CDR3 contains 12 residues. Deletions cut 4 bases from V and 4 bases from J, with 10 bases between. The CDR3 DNA sequence: TGCAGCGTTGGACACCAAGGCACTGAAGCTTTCTTT. The encoded protein is CSVGHQGTEAFF.

V gene TRBV5-1 combines with J gene TRBJ2-7, with D possibly TRBD2 on 7 matching bases. The V gene's germline CDR1 is SGHRS and CDR2 YFSETQ. With 7 bases removed from V and 3 bases from J, the gap between germline ends came to 23 bases. The length of the CDR3 is 16 residues. The CDR3 loop is CASALEGRGPNYEQYF. In DNA form, the CDR3 reads TGCGCCAGCGCCCTCGAGGGGCGGGGGCCCAACTACGAGCAGTACTTC.

J is TRBJ1-2 and V is TRBV6-1, with D unclear. CDR3 length equals 12 residues. Germline V gene sequence: CDR1 MNHNS, CDR2 SASEGT. V lost 2 bases to trimming and J lost 6 bases, with 7 bases between them. CDR3 sequence: CASSERTHGYTF. The CDR3 bases are TGTGCCAGCAGTGAAAGGACTCATGGCTACACCTTC.

The CDR3 protein is CASSTGTGWNSPLHF. CDR3 nucleotides: TGTGCCAGCAGTACCGGGACAGGGTGGAATTCACCCCTCCACTTT. J is TRBJ1-6 and V is TRBV27; 9 bases line up with TRBD1. Germline lookup yields CDR1 MNHEY and CDR2 SMNVEV (reference sequence). V shed 5 bases and J 7 bases; nucleotides not matched to a gene: 6. This CDR3 comprises 15 residues.

The chain combines TRBV4-1 with TRBJ2-7, with TRBD2 matching over 7 bases. The length of the CDR3 is 15 residues. Per the germline V gene, CDR1 is MGHRA and CDR2 is YSYEKL. Losses at the gene ends were 2 bases for V and 1 base for J; bases not matched to a gene: 5. The CDR3 reads CASSQPTSSSYEQYF. CDR3 DNA: TGCGCCAGCAGCCAACCGACTAGCAGTTCCTACGAGCAGTACTTC.

The chain carries TRBV7-8 and TRBJ2-3; 15 nucleotides align to TRBD2. The germline V gene has CDR1 SGHVS and CDR2 FQNEAQ. The CDR3 totals 18 residues. Trimming took 5 bases from V and 2 from J; bases not matched to a gene: 8. CDR3 sequence: CASSPGTSGGSYTDTQYF. The CDR3 DNA reads as TGTGCCAGCAGCCCGGGGACTAGCGGGGGGTCATACACAGATACGCAGTATTTT.

V is TRBV3-1 (or the pseudogene TRBV3-2) and J is TRBJ1-1; 11 nucleotides match TRBD1. After removal of 0 bases from V and 3 bases from J, the junction contained 6 bases not matched to a gene. The CDR3 has 17 residues. Germline V gene sequence: CDR1 LGHDT, CDR2 YNNKEL (reference sequence). The CDR3 loop is CASSQDWTGGADTEAFF. In DNA form, the CDR3 reads TGTGCCAGCAGCCAAGATTGGACAGGGGGCGCGGACACTGAAGCTTTCTTT.

The rearrangement uses TRBV10-3 and TRBJ2-6; TRBD2 matches 13 bases. This CDR3 has 20 amino acids. The V and J ends lost 9 bases and 0 bases, in that order; junction bases with no gene match: 14. Germline CDR1 and CDR2: ENHRY and SYGVKD. The DNA for the CDR3 is TGTGCCATTTCTGATTTTGGGACTAGCGGGGCCATCTCTGGGGCCAACGTCCTGACTTTC. As protein: CAISDFGTSGAISGANVLTF.

This clone was detected only a few times. This sequence joins TRBV6-6 and TRBJ1-1; maybe TRBD1 (5 bases). V was trimmed by 11 bases and J by 0 bases, leaving 13 bases between them. CDR1 is MNHNY, CDR2 SVGAGI, per germline (reference sequence). The CDR3 has 13 residues. As DNA, the CDR3 is TGTGCCGCTGACAGCCCCATGAACACTGAAGCTTTCTTT. This sequence encodes CAADSPMNTEAFF.

The chain has TRBV9 and TRBJ1-3; weak D call: TRBD1 (6 bases). This CDR3 contains 15 residues. CDR1 SGDLS and CDR2 YYNGEE come from the germline V gene. V was cut by 0 bases and J by 2 bases, with 9 bases left in between. This chain's CDR3 is CASSVEGTTGNTIYF. The CDR3 nucleotides read TGTGCCAGCAGCGTAGAAGGGACAACTGGAAACACCATATATTTT.

This chain connects TRBV30 to TRBJ1-2; 10 bases are shared with TRBD1. This CDR3 is built from 13 residues. Trimming cost V 4 bases and J 6 bases; bases outside gene matches: 5. Germline V gene data show CDR1 as GTSNPN and CDR2 as SVGIG (reference sequence). CDR3 nucleotide sequence: TGTGCCTGGAACCATGACAGGGGGCATGGCTACACCTTC. This translates into CAWNHDRGHGYTF. The variable domain in full, with the rest retrieved from reference TRBV30 and TRBJ1-2, is SQTIHQWPATLVQPVGSPLSLECTVEGTSNPNLYWYRQAAGRGLQLLFYSVGIGQISSEVPQNLSASRPQDRQFILSSKKLLLSDSGFYLCAWNHDRGHGYTFGSGTRLTVV.

The rearrangement joins TRBV7-2 to TRBJ1-5; D may be TRBD1 (5 bases). Germline V lookup: CDR1 SGHTA, CDR2 FQGNSA. The length of the CDR3 is 13 residues. The V end lost 4 bases, the J end lost 5 bases, and 9 bases lay between the germline ends. CDR3 amino acids: CASSSDNYQPQHF. As DNA, the CDR3 is TGTGCCAGCAGCTCGGACAATTATCAGCCCCAGCATTTT.

This clone was picked up one time. In nucleotides, the CDR3 is TGTGCCAGCAGTGATGCCGGGGGCACAGATACGCAGTATTTT. This translates into CASSDAGGTDTQYF. V gene TRBV6-4 combines with J gene TRBJ2-3, with TRBD2 as a possible D gene (5 bases). The CDR3 covers 14 residues. The V end lost 3 bases, the J end lost 1 base, and 8 bases lay between the germline ends. Germline V gene sequence: CDR1 MRHNA, CDR2 SNTAGT.

The V and J genes are TRBV7-8 and TRBJ1-6, with 9 bases aligning to TRBD1. V gave up 4 bases and J gave up 8 bases; unmatched junction bases: 6. Germline values: CDR1 SGHVS, CDR2 FQNEAQ. The CDR3 loop spans 15 amino acids. Here the CDR3 DNA reads TGTGCCAGCAGCTCCGGACAGGGGTCCTATTCACCCCTCCACTTT. It translates to CASSSGQGSYSPLHF.

V is TRBV4-1 and J is TRBJ1-2; the D gene is possibly TRBD1 (5 bases). The CDR3 consists of 15 residues. V shed 0 bases and J shed 5 bases, with 13 bases lying between them. Germline V CDR1 and CDR2: MGHRA, YSYEKL. The CDR3 region is CASSQEEGTEYGYTF. CDR3 nucleotides: TGCGCCAGCAGCCAAGAGGAGGGGACGGAGTATGGCTACACCTTC.

The chain joins TRBV2 to TRBJ2-7; D might be TRBD1 (5 bases). Trimming took 1 base from V and 3 from J, leaving 16 bases between them. The CDR3 covers 16 residues. Germline CDR1 reads SNHLY; CDR2 reads FYNNEI. The CDR3 coding sequence is TGTGCCAGCAGTGAAGACCTCCTGACTGGACACTACGAGCAGTACTTC. Translating gives CASSEDLLTGHYEQYF.

V gene TRBV4-1 combines with J gene TRBJ2-7; possibly TRBD1 for D (5 bases). The CDR3 consists of 14 residues. The germline gives CDR1 MGHRA, CDR2 YSYEKL. V was pared by 5 bases and J by 0 bases, with 11 bases between. In nucleotides, the CDR3 is TGCGCCAGCAGCACCAGGGCGTCCTCCTACGAGCAGTACTTC. It is translated as CASSTRASSYEQYF.

This clone was found once. The chain employs TRBV11-2 and TRBJ1-1; D unclear. Per the germline V gene, CDR1 is SGHAT and CDR2 is FQNNGV. This CDR3 spans 13 amino acids. The ends were cut back, 1 base at V and 5 bases at J, with 8 bases in the middle. This CDR3 is CASSLGGWTEAFF. The CDR3 DNA is TGTGCCAGCAGCTTAGGCGGGTGGACTGAAGCTTTCTTT.

The chain uses TRBV25-1 and TRBJ1-2; a possible D gene is TRBD1 (6 bases). The V and J ends lost 4 bases and 8 bases respectively, with 20 bases between them. Germline-derived CDR1 and CDR2 are MGHDK and SYGVNS. The CDR3 totals 15 residues. CDR3 nucleotides: TGTGCCAGCAGTGGAAGACAGGCGCTTTCAGACGGCTACACCTTC. Its protein is CASSGRQALSDGYTF.

V is TRBV29-1 and J is TRBJ2-1, with a tentative D call TRBD2 (5 bases). CDR3 length: 13 amino acids. Trimming left V 4 bases short and J 7 bases short, with 14 bases between. Germline lookup yields CDR1 SQVTM and CDR2 ANQGSEA. For the CDR3, the DNA is TGCAGCGTTGCGGGCCCCCGGGAAAATGAGCAGTTCTTC. Amino acid sequence: CSVAGPRENEQFF.

The chain is built from TRBV27 and TRBJ2-7, with D unresolved. The CDR3 is 13 residues long. CDR1 is MNHEY and CDR2 is SMNVEV in the germline V gene (reference sequence). V was pared by 5 bases and J by 2 bases, with 10 bases between. The CDR3 sequence: CASSPRSAYEQYF. The CDR3, as DNA: TGTGCCAGCAGTCCCCGGTCGGCCTACGAGCAGTACTTC.

This clone has only a few counts. The chain combines TRBV12-5 with TRBJ2-1; D is unclear. The V gene's germline CDR1 is LGHNT and CDR2 FRNRAP. Trimming took 1 base from V and 1 from J, leaving 8 bases between them. The length of the CDR3 is 15 residues. The CDR3 DNA reads TGTGCTAGTGGTTTGGAGTTCCAGTCCTACAATGAGCAGTTCTTC. This codes for CASGLEFQSYNEQFF.